This TCR beta chain emerged from a study of T cell responses to AZD1222 COVID-19 vaccine. Sequenced by immunoSEQ multiplex PCR; TCRdb stores in-frame clones only, minus some. Found here are 100,000 to 150,000 clones, around 87% of them singletons; the top ten hold around 1.6%. General study findings and limits: No repertoire was sampled before or during the peak T cell response, only after it. Seropositivity was recorded at baseline in only a handful of AZD1222 recipients. CD4 TCRs covered the whole spike, strongest at regions 160-218 and 743-854.

The table lists this clone with a few counts. Its antigen is not identified. The junction had 3 bases not matched to a gene; V was cut back by 3 bases and J by 6 bases. The CDR3 sequence is 14 residues long. Germline CDR1 is KGHSH and CDR2 is LQKENI. The TCR originated in an adult in good health. Sequences were derived from peripheral blood, sampled on day 0 of AZD1222 vaccination. The rearrangement joins TRBV18 to TRBJ1-4; 8 bases map to TRBD1. CDR3 loop: CASSPYRGYEKLFF. DNA of the CDR3: TGTGCCAGCTCACCGTACAGGGGGTATGAAAAACTGTTTTTT. Full variable domain (outside the CDR3, taken from reference TRBV18 and TRBJ1-4): NAGVMQNPRHLVRRRGQEARLRCSPMKGHSHVYWYRQLPEEGLKFMVYLQKENIIDESGMPKERFSAEFPKEGPSILRIQQVVRGDSAAYFCASSPYRGYEKLFFGSGTQLSVL.